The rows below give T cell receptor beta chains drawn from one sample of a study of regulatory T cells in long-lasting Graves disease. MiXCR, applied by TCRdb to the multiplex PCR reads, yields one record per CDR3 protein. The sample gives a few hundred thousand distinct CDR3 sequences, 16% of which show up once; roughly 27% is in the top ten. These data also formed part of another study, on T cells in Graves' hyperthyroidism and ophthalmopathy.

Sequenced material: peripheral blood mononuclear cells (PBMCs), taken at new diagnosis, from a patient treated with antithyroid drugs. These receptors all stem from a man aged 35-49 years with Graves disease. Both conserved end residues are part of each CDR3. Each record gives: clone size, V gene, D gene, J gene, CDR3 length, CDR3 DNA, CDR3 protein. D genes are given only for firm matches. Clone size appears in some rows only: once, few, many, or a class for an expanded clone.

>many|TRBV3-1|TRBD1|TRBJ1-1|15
TGTGCCAGCAGCCAAGATGGCAGGGGGAGCACTGAAGCTTTCTTT
CASSQDGRGSTEAFF
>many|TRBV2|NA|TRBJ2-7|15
TGTGCCAGCAGAAACATGATACCCTACGCCTACGAGCAGTACTTC
CASRNMIPYAYEQYF
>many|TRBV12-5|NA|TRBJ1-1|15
TGTGCTAGTGGTTTGGTTTTCGTTGTGAACACTGAAGCTTTCTTT
CASGLVFVVNTEAFF
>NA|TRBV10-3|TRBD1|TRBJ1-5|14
TGTGCCATTAAACAGGGGGTGGGGAATCAGCCCCAGCATTTT
CAIKQGVGNQPQHF
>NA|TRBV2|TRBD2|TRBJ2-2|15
TGTGCCAGCAGGAGGACTAGCGTAAACACCGGGGAGCTGTTTTTT
CASRRTSVNTGELFF
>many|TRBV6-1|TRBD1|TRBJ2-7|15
TGTGCCAGCAGTCACCGGGACAGGTTTGGGTACGAGCAGTACTTC
CASSHRDRFGYEQYF
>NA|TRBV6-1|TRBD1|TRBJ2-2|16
TGTGCCGGTAGACAGGGATACTCCGCGAACACCGGGGAGCTGTTTTTT
CAGRQGYSANTGELFF
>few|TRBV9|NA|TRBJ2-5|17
TGTGCCAGCAGCGGACCCCGGGACCGCCTTGGGGTGGAGACCCAGTACTTC
CASSGPRDRLGVETQYF
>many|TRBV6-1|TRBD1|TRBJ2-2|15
TGTGCCAGCAGGACCCGGGACAGGGGCACCGGGGAGCTGTTTTTT
CASRTRDRGTGELFF
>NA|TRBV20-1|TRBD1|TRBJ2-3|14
TGCAGTGCTAGAGATCCCAGGGGGCAGGGTACGCAGTATTTT
CSARDPRGQGTQYF
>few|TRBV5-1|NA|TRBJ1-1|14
TGCGCCAGCAGCTTAATCGCCGGAGGCACTGAAGCTTTCTTT
CASSLIAGGTEAFF
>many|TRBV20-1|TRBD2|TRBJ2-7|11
TGCAGTGCTGGGACTAGTCGCGAGCAGTACTTC
CSAGTSREQYF
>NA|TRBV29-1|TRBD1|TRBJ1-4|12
TGCAGCGCGACAGGGGAGAGGAAAAAACTGTTTTTT
CSATGERKKLFF
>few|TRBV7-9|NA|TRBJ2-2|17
TGTGCCAGCAGCCAAGAATCTTGGCGGGTTCACACCGGGGAGCTGTTTTTT
CASSQESWRVHTGELFF
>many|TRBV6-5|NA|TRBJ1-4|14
TGTGCCAGCAGTTACTCCGGAGAAGATGAAAAACTGTTTTTT
CASSYSGEDEKLFF
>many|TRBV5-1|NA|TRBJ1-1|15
TGCGCCAGCAGCTTGGTAGGGACGGGCAACACTGAAGCTTTCTTT
CASSLVGTGNTEAFF
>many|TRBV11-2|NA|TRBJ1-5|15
TGTGCCAGCAGCTTGAGTTTGGCCGCCGGGTCGGCCCAGCATTTT
CASSLSLAAGSAQHF
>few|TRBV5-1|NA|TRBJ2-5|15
TGCGCCAGCAGCTTGGACAGGGAGGGAGAAGAGACCCAGTACTTC
CASSLDREGEETQYF
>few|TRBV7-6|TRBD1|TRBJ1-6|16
TGTGCCAGCAGCTTATTAGGGGGCCGGTATAATTCACCCCTCCACTTT
CASSLLGGRYNSPLHF
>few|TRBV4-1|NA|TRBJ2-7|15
TGCGCCAGCAGCCAAACCAGGGCTACGATCCACGAGCAGTACTTC
CASSQTRATIHEQYF
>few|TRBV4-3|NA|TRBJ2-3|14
TGCGCCAGCAGCCAATTAACTAGCACAGATACGCAGTATTTT
CASSQLTSTDTQYF
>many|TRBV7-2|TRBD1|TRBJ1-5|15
TGTGCCAGCAGCAATAAAGACAGGGGGACAAGGCCCCAGCATTTT
CASSNKDRGTRPQHF
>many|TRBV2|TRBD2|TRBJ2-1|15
TGTGCCAGCAGTGAATCGAGCGGGGGGGTTTTAGAGCAGTTCTTC
CASSESSGGVLEQFF
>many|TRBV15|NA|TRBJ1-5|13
TGTGCCACCAGCAGAGTAGGAGGGCAGCCCCAGCATTTT
CATSRVGGQPQHF
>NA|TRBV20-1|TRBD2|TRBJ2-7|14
TGCAGTGCTATAACTGGACTAGCGGGGGGTGTGCAGTACTTC
CSAITGLAGGVQYF
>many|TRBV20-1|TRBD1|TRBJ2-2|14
TGCAGTGCTAGAGCAGGGGGGAACACCGGGGAGCTGTTTTTT
CSARAGGNTGELFF
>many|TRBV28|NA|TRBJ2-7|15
TGTGCCAGCAGGGACCGGGGGGCATCGACGAATGAGCAGTACTTC
CASRDRGASTNEQYF
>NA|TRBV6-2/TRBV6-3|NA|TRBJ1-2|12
TGTGCCAGCAGCCGGGACGGACGGGATGTCACCTTC
CASSRDGRDVTF